Listed below are T cell receptor beta chains from one sample, sequenced in a study of cytomegalovirus exposure and HLA in healthy donors. The protocol was immunoSEQ multiplex PCR, while the TCRdb copy is restricted to in-frame clones and leaves out a portion. The sample contains some 190,000 clones, around 76% of which appear only once. Material: PBMCs. The receptors here all came from a woman under 40 in good health and CMV-seropositive. The CDR3 runs from the conserved cysteine through the conserved F or W. The order of the fields is D gene, J gene, V gene, clone size, CDR3 protein, CDR3 DNA. The D gene is left open where the match is weak. Part of the rows lack a size; the others show once, few, many or a class for expanded clones.

>.|TRBJ1-3|TRBV5-6|.
CASSLEVLGGQLGNTIYF
TGTGCCAGCAGCTTGGAAGTGTTGGGGGGGCAGCTTGGAAACACCATATATTTT
>.|TRBJ2-7|TRBV5-1|.
CASSSRGGDSGSLYEQYF
TGCGCCAGCAGCTCTCGGGGCGGGGACTCCGGTTCCCTCTACGAGCAGTACTTC
>.|TRBJ2-4|TRBV7-2|.
CASSSLTAGNIQYF
TGTGCCAGCAGCTCCTTGACGGCGGGAAACATTCAGTACTTC
>.|TRBJ1-1|TRBV6-5|.
CASSYSVRGGTEAFF
TGTGCCAGCAGTTACTCGGTCAGGGGTGGCACTGAAGCTTTCTTT
>.|TRBJ1-5|TRBV19|.
CASTLGSGSNQPQHF
TGTGCCAGTACCCTGGGGTCGGGGAGCAATCAGCCCCAGCATTTT
>TRBD2|TRBJ2-7|TRBV6-5|.
CASSYGGDGMYF
TGTGCCAGCAGTTACGGGGGGGACGGGATGTACTTC
>TRBD1|TRBJ1-2|TRBV10-3|.
CAITPGTGNTGYTF
TGTGCCATCACCCCGGGGACAGGGAATACAGGCTACACCTTC
>TRBD2|TRBJ2-7|TRBV28|once
CASSLWASGGYSYEQYF
TGTGCCAGCAGTTTGTGGGCTAGCGGGGGTTATTCCTACGAGCAGTACTTC
>TRBD2|TRBJ2-2|TRBV6-1|.
CASSVEAGGRGELFF
TGTGCCAGCAGTGTAGAAGCGGGGGGGCGCGGGGAGCTGTTTTTT
>.|TRBJ2-3|TRBV9|.
CASSVEGETDTQYF
TGTGCCAGCAGCGTAGAAGGGGAAACAGATACGCAGTATTTT
>TRBD1|TRBJ1-2|TRBV28|few
CASSSNIQGALGYTF
TGTGCCAGCAGTTCCAATATACAGGGGGCGCTTGGCTACACCTTC
>.|TRBJ2-1|TRBV7-2|once
CASSGRGGNEQFF
TGTGCCAGCAGCGGACGAGGGGGCAATGAGCAGTTCTTC
>.|TRBJ2-7|TRBV28|.
CASSPGYYEQYF
TGTGCCAGCAGTCCAGGATACTACGAGCAGTACTTC
>TRBD1|TRBJ1-4|TRBV6-1|once
CASNPGQANEKLFF
TGTGCCAGCAATCCGGGACAGGCCAATGAAAAACTGTTTTTT
>.|TRBJ1-4|TRBV4-2|few
CASSQDRATNEKLFF
TGTGCCAGCAGCCAAGATCGGGCAACTAATGAAAAACTGTTTTTT
>.|TRBJ1-2|TRBV4-2|.
CASSQDLGYTF
TGTGCCAGCAGCCAAGATCTGGGCTACACCTTC
>.|TRBJ2-1|TRBV9|.
CASSVGGPGNEQFF
TGTGCCAGCAGCGTAGGGGGCCCAGGCAATGAGCAGTTCTTC
>TRBD2|TRBJ2-7|TRBV5-1|.
CASSSSGGSYEQYF
TGCGCCAGCAGCTCCAGCGGGGGCTCCTACGAGCAGTACTTC
>TRBD1|TRBJ1-4|TRBV4-1|.
CASSQSDRTNEKLFF
TGCGCCAGCAGCCAATCGGACAGGACTAATGAAAAACTGTTTTTT
>.|TRBJ1-2|TRBV14|.
CASSHLPGAAYYGYTF
TGTGCCAGCAGCCACCTCCCCGGCGCGGCGTACTATGGCTACACCTTC
>.|TRBJ1-4|TRBV7-2|.
CASSPRGMGSRTNEKLFF
TGTGCCAGCAGCCCTAGGGGCATGGGCAGCCGAACTAATGAAAAACTGTTTTTT
>TRBD2|TRBJ2-7|TRBV10-3|.
CAISPGLAGLLIYEQYF
TGTGCCATCAGCCCGGGACTAGCGGGGCTTCTTATCTACGAGCAGTACTTC
>.|TRBJ2-2|TRBV6-4|.
CASREFSNTGELFF
TGTGCCAGCAGAGAGTTTTCAAACACCGGGGAGCTGTTTTTT
>TRBD2|TRBJ2-1|TRBV5-1|.
CASSTSGRVGNEQFF
TGCGCCAGCAGCACTAGCGGGAGGGTGGGGAATGAGCAGTTCTTC
>.|TRBJ2-7|TRBV2|.
CASSADGYEQYF
TGTGCCAGCAGCGCCGACGGGTACGAGCAGTACTTC
>TRBD1|TRBJ2-5|TRBV7-9|.
CASSFGTGVPETQYF
TGTGCCAGCAGCTTCGGGACAGGGGTTCCAGAGACCCAGTACTTC
>.|TRBJ1-5|TRBV5-4|.
CASSSDGTINQPQHF
TGTGCCAGCAGCTCGGACGGGACAATCAATCAGCCCCAGCATTTT
>.|TRBJ2-7|TRBV11-3|.
CASSSTREQYF
TGTGCCAGCAGCTCGACACGGGAGCAGTACTTC
>TRBD1|TRBJ2-3|TRBV6-4|once
CASSGEAGTASTATQYF
TGTGCCAGCAGTGGCGAGGCCGGGACAGCCTCTACGGCTACGCAGTATTTT
>TRBD1|TRBJ1-5|TRBV19|.
CASSGSGTGGSRNQPQHF
TGTGCCAGTAGTGGGTCAGGGACAGGGGGTTCAAGAAATCAGCCCCAGCATTTT
>TRBD1|TRBJ2-5|TRBV15|.
CATSRSRGQGKSSLRDTQYF
TGTGCCACCAGCAGGTCGAGGGGACAGGGCAAATCCTCCTTAAGAGATACCCAGTACTTC
>TRBD1|TRBJ1-1|TRBV18|.
CASSPTTLRQGAAEAFF
TGTGCCAGCTCACCTACGACTCTTCGACAGGGGGCCGCTGAAGCTTTCTTT
>TRBD2|TRBJ2-3|TRBV15|.
CATSRDDSGGATDTQYF
TGTGCCACCAGCAGAGACGACAGCGGGGGGGCCACAGATACGCAGTATTTT
>TRBD1|TRBJ2-5|TRBV28|once
CASSYTGDGQETQYF
TGTGCCAGCAGTTATACAGGGGATGGGCAAGAGACCCAGTACTTC
>TRBD1|TRBJ1-1|TRBV2|.
CASSVQGQGNTEAFF
TGTGCCAGCAGTGTACAAGGACAGGGGAACACTGAAGCTTTCTTT
>TRBD2|TRBJ2-5|TRBV5-6|.
CVSSLGLASQETQYF
TGTGTCAGCAGCCTAGGACTAGCCTCTCAAGAGACCCAGTACTTC
>TRBD1|TRBJ2-7|TRBV7-2|.
CASSLPGQSSYEQYF
TGTGCCAGCAGCTTGCCGGGACAGAGCTCCTACGAGCAGTACTTC
>TRBD1|TRBJ1-6|TRBV7-2|.
CASSFYRQGRDSPLHF
TGTGCCAGCAGCTTCTATCGACAGGGAAGGGATTCACCCCTCCACTTT
>TRBD2|TRBJ2-7|TRBV2|.
CASRRGGAISSYEQYF
TGTGCCAGCAGGCGGGGGGGGGCGATATCCTCCTACGAGCAGTACTTC